This TCR beta chain originates from a study of OX40 agonist ivuxolimab in advanced cancers. Study at large: A diagnosis of hepatocellular carcinoma, melanoma, renal cell or head and neck cancer was present in dose-escalation patients. It was permissible to have had prior anti-PD-1, anti-PD-L1 or anti-CTLA-4 therapy, and approximately 41% had some.

J was trimmed by 3 bases and V by 1 base; bases with no gene match: 3. This CDR3 has 14 amino acids. Germline V gene lookup returns CDR1 SGHTA and CDR2 FQGNSA. Study outcomes and limitations: The antigen specificity of the peripheral T cells (those that were expanded) was not determined.

In the case of this clone: Its antigen is unidentified.

Clones were sequenced by immunoSEQ multiplex PCR, and TCRdb holds only the in-frame ones, with some missing. In the table there are 60,000 to 80,000 clones, roughly 80% of which are singletons. This sequence originates from an adult with an advanced solid tumor such as melanoma, head and neck, liver or kidney cancer. Specimen: CD4+ or CD8+ T cells sorted from blood, collected in a trial of the OX40 agonist ivuxolimab. The chain combines TRBV7-2 with TRBJ2-7; 7 positions match TRBD2. In DNA form, the CDR3 reads TGTGCCAGCAGCTTAGGCCTAGCGGACTACGAGCAGTACTTC. Translated: CASSLGLADYEQYF.